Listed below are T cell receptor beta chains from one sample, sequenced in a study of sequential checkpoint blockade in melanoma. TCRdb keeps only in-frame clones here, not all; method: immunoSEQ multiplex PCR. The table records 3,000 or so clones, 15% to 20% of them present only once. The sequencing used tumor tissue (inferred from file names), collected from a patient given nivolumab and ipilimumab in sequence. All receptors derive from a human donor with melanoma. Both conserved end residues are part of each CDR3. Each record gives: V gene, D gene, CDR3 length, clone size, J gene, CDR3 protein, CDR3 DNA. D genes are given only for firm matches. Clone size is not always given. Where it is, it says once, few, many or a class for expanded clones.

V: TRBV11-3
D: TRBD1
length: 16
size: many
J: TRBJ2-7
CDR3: CASSTKTGGLYYEQYF
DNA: TGTGCCAGCAGCACCAAGACAGGGGGACTGTACTACGAGCAGTACTTC

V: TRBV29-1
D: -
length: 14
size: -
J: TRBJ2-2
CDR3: CSVITPLGTGELFF
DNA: TGCAGCGTCATTACTCCGTTGGGAACCGGGGAGCTGTTTTTT

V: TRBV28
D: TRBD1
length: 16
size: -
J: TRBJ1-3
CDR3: CASITEGARGGNTIYF
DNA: TGTGCCAGCATCACTGAGGGGGCGCGAGGAGGAAACACCATATATTTT

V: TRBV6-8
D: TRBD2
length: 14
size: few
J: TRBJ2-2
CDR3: CASRAGGDTGELFF
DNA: TGTGCCAGCAGAGCGGGGGGGGACACCGGGGAGCTGTTTTTT

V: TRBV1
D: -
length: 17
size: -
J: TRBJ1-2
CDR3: CASSTFSSPVNSYGYTF
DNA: TGCGCCAGCAGTACATTTTCGAGCCCCGTAAATTCCTATGGCTACACCTTC

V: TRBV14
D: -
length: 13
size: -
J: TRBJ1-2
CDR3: CASSQVVGGTYTF
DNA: TGTGCCAGCAGCCAAGTGGTAGGTGGTACCTACACCTTC

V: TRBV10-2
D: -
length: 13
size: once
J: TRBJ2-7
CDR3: CASSQDITYEQYF
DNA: TGCGCCAGCAGCCAAGACATCACCTACGAGCAGTACTTC

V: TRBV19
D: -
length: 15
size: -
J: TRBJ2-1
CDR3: CASKNSDSAYNEQFF
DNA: TGTGCCAGTAAGAATAGCGACAGCGCCTACAATGAGCAGTTCTTC

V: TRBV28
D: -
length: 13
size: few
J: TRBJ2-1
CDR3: CASSFIGVRGQFF
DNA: TGTGCCAGCAGTTTCATTGGGGTAAGGGGGCAGTTCTTC

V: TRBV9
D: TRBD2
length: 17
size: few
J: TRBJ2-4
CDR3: CASSPYGGVLAKNIQYF
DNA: TGTGCCAGCAGCCCATATGGGGGGGTTCTAGCCAAAAACATTCAGTACTTC

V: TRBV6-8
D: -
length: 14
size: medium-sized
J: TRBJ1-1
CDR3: CASSYQQGVTEAFF
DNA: TGTGCCAGCAGTTACCAACAGGGTGTCACTGAAGCTTTCTTT

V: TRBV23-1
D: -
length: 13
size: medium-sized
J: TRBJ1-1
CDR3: CASSPGVGTEAFF
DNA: TGCGCCAGCAGCCCGGGGGTGGGCACTGAAGCTTTCTTT

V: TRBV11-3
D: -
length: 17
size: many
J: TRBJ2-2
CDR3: CASSQAEAEVNTGELFF
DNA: TGTGCCAGCAGCCAAGCCGAAGCTGAAGTGAACACCGGGGAGCTGTTTTTT

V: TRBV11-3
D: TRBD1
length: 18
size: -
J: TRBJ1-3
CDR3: CASSHEPTGGYSGNTIYF
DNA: TGTGCCAGCAGCCACGAACCGACAGGGGGTTACTCTGGAAACACCATATATTTT

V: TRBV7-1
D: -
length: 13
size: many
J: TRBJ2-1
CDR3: CASSLPHNNEQFF
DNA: TGTGCCAGCAGCTTACCTCATAACAATGAGCAGTTCTTC

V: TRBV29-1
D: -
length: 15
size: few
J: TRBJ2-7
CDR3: CSVAPKLSFPYEQYF
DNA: TGCAGCGTTGCGCCAAAGCTTTCATTCCCCTACGAGCAGTACTTC

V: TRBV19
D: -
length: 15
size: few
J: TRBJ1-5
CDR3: CASSIATLGNQPQHF
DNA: TGTGCCAGTAGTATAGCCACCCTCGGGAATCAGCCCCAGCATTTT

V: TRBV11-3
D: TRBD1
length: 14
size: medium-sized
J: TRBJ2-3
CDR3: CASSSRTGRGTQYF
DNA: TGTGCCAGCAGCTCTCGGACAGGTAGAGGCACGCAGTATTTT

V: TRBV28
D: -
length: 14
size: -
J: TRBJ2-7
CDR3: CASTPSGNSYEQYF
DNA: TGTGCCAGCACCCCCAGTGGGAACTCCTACGAGCAGTACTTC

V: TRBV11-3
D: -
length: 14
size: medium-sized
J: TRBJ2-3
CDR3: CASSSGTKADTQYF
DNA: TGTGCCAGCAGCTCCGGGACCAAGGCAGATACGCAGTATTTT

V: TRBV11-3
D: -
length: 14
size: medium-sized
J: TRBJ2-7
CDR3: CASSVGLSSYEQYF
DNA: TGTGCCAGCAGCGTCGGACTGAGCTCCTACGAGCAGTACTTC

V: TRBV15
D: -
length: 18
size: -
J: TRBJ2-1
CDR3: CATSRDRNLGVVGNEQFF
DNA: TGTGCCACCAGCAGAGATCGGAATCTGGGGGTGGTTGGCAATGAGCAGTTCTTC

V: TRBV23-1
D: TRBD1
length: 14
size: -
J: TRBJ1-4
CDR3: CASSQIFQGGELFF
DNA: TGCGCCAGCAGCCAAATCTTCCAGGGGGGGGAACTGTTTTTT

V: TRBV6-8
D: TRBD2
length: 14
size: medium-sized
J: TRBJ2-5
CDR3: CASSGRTSLETQYF
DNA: TGTGCCAGCAGTGGAAGGACTAGTCTGGAGACCCAGTACTTC

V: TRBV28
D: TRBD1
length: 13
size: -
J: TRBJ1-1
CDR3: CASSRDRVTEAFF
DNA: TGTGCCAGCAGTAGGGACAGGGTCACTGAAGCTTTCTTT

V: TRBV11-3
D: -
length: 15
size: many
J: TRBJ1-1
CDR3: CASSPGGGRVTEAFF
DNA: TGTGCCAGCAGCCCCGGGGGCGGACGCGTGACTGAAGCTTTCTTT

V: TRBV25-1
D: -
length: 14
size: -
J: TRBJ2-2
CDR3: CASSEFATTGELFF
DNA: TGTGCCAGCAGTGAATTCGCGACCACCGGGGAGCTGTTTTTT

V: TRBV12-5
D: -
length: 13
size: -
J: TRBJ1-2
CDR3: CASTLGARYGYTF
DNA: TGTGCCAGCACCCTAGGGGCGCGATATGGCTACACCTTC

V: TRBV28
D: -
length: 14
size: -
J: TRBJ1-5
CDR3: CASKIRLSNQPQHF
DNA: TGTGCCAGCAAAATCAGGCTTAGCAATCAGCCCCAGCATTTT

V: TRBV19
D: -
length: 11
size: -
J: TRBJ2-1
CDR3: CASSMTLEQFF
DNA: TGTGCCAGTAGCATGACCCTAGAGCAGTTCTTC

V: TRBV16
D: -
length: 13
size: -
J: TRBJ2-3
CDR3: CASSQSTLAEGDF
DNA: TGTGCCAGCAGCCAATCGACGCTCGCGGAGGGAGATTTT

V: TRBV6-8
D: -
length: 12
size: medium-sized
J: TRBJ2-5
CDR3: CASRRDQETQYF
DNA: TGTGCCAGCAGACGGGACCAAGAGACCCAGTACTTC

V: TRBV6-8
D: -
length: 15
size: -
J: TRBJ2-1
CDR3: CASLQDSLSFNEQFF
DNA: TGTGCCAGCCTCCAGGACAGCTTGAGCTTCAATGAGCAGTTCTTC

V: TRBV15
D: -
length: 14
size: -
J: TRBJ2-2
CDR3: CATSNRVSGGELFF
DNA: TGTGCCACCAGCAACAGGGTTTCGGGCGGGGAGCTGTTTTTT

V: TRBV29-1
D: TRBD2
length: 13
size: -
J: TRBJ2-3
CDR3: CSLGGTSAGTQYF
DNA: TGCAGCCTAGGAGGGACTAGCGCGGGTACGCAGTATTTT

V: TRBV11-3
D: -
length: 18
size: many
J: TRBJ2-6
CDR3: CASSYGPGRSSGANVLTF
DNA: TGTGCCAGCAGCTACGGTCCGGGACGGAGCTCTGGGGCCAACGTCCTGACTTTC

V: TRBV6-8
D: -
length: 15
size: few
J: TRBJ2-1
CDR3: CASSSRASSYNEQFF
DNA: TGTGCCAGCAGCTCCCGGGCTAGTTCCTACAATGAGCAGTTCTTC

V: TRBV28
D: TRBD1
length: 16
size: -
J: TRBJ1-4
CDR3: CASSVQGAATNEKLFF
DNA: TGTGCCAGCAGTGTTCAGGGGGCAGCAACTAATGAAAAACTGTTTTTT

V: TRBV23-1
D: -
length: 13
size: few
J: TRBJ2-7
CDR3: CASSQDLASEQYF
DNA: TGCGCCAGCAGCCAAGATCTTGCAAGCGAGCAGTACTTC

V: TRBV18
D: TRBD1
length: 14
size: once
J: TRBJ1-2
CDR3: CASSPTGTGDGYTF
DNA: TGTGCCAGCTCACCAACCGGGACAGGGGATGGCTACACCTTC

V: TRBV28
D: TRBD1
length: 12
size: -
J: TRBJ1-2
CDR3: CASSTGVRGYTF
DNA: TGTGCCAGCAGTACAGGGGTACGGGGCTACACCTTC

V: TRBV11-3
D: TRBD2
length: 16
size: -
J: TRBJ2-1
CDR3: CASSLLAGGIYNEQFF
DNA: TGTGCCAGCAGCTTACTAGCGGGGGGGATATACAATGAGCAGTTCTTC

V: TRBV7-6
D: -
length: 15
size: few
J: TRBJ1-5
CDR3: CASSLRDHSNQPQHF
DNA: TGTGCCAGCAGCTTGAGGGATCATAGCAATCAGCCCCAGCATTTT

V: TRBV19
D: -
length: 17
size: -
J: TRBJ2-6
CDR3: CASWSKRLDSGANVLTF
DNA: TGTGCCAGTTGGTCAAAAAGGTTAGACTCTGGGGCCAACGTCCTGACTTTC

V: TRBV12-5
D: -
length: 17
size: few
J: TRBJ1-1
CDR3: CASTWRGTTLINTEAFF
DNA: TGTGCCAGCACCTGGAGAGGGACCACCTTAATTAACACTGAAGCTTTCTTT

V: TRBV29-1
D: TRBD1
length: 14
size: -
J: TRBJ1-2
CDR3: CSVEEVGTGYGYTF
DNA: TGCAGCGTTGAAGAAGTCGGGACAGGGTATGGCTACACCTTC

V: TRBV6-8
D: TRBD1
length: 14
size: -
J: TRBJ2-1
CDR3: CASSLGTAYNEQFF
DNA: TGTGCCAGCAGTCTTGGGACAGCTTACAATGAGCAGTTCTTC

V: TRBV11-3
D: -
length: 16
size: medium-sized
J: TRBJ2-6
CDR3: CASSLASYSGANVLTF
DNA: TGTGCCAGCAGCTTGGCGTCGTACTCTGGGGCCAACGTCCTGACTTTC

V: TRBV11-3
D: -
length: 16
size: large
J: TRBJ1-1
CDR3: CASSLDEGVGNTEAFF
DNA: TGTGCCAGCAGCTTAGACGAGGGGGTGGGGAACACTGAAGCTTTCTTT

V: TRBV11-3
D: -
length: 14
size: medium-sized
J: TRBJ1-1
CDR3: CASSSQWGDIEAFF
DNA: TGTGCCAGCAGCTCCCAGTGGGGGGATATTGAAGCTTTCTTT

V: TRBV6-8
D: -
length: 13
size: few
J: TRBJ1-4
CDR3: CASSDGDSEKLFF
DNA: TGTGCCAGCAGTGACGGAGACAGTGAAAAACTGTTTTTT

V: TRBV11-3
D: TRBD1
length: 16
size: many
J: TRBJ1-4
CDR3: CASSFHGTVISEKLFF
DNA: TGTGCCAGCAGCTTTCATGGGACAGTTATTAGCGAAAAACTGTTTTTT

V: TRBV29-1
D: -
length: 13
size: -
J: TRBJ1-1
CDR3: CSVDASMNTEAFF
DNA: TGCAGCGTCGATGCTAGCATGAACACTGAAGCTTTCTTT

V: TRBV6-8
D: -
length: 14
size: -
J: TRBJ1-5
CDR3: CASSLAGDNQPQHF
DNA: TGTGCCAGCAGTTTGGCAGGGGACAATCAGCCCCAGCATTTT

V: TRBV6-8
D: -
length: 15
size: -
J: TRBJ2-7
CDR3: CASSYLAQGSYEQYF
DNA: TGTGCCAGCAGTTACTTAGCGCAGGGCTCCTACGAGCAGTACTTC

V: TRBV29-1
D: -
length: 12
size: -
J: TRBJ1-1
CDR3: CSSGLGISEAFF
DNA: TGCAGCTCCGGGTTGGGGATTTCTGAAGCTTTCTTT

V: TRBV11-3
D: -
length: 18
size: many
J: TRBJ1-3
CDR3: CASSLGAHLTLSGNTIYF
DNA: TGTGCCAGCAGCCTAGGGGCCCACTTAACCCTATCTGGAAACACCATATATTTT

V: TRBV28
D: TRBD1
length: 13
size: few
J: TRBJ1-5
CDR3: CASGGTANQPQHF
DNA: TGTGCCAGCGGTGGGACAGCGAATCAGCCCCAGCATTTT